The sequence of this T cell receptor beta chain was determined in a study of shared clonotypes between healthy human individuals. Study outcomes and limitations: Large sequencing depth failed to make sorted-subset sequencing complete, rarefaction showed. Apart from blood, nothing was sampled; tissue repertoires likely differ.

The healthy adult donors were HIV-negative and reported no recent acute infections or vaccinations. Genomic DNA of every subset was divided equally among multiple immunoSEQ plates. Clones were sequenced by immunoSEQ multiplex PCR, and TCRdb holds only the in-frame ones, with some missing. The sample lists more than 2 million clones, approximately 96% seen once, with over 0.1% in the top ten. Germline V gene data show CDR1 as LGHNA and CDR2 as YNFKEQ. The ends were cut back, 0 bases at V and 3 bases at J, with 12 bases in the middle. The CDR3 runs to 15 residues. About this clone: Its antigen is unidentified.

Sequencing was done on a sample of naive CD4+ T cells sorted from blood. Noted subset: CD45RA+ positively selected. The rearrangement links TRBV4-2 to TRBJ2-7; D unclear. This clonotype was obtained from a man aged 18 to 29 in good health. DNA for the CDR3: TGTGCCAGCAGCCAAGATCAAGGCGGCTACTACGAGCAGTACTTC. Residues: CASSQDQGGYYEQYF.